This TCR beta chain derives from a study of low-dose radiotherapy and immunotherapy resistance in tumors. Study as a whole: Ipilimumab 1 mg/kg every six weeks, together with nivolumab 240 mg every two weeks, was given intravenously to patients.

Germline CDR1 is LNHDA and CDR2 is SQIVND (reference sequence). CDR3 size: 14 residues. V shed 5 bases and J shed 5 bases, with 16 bases lying between them. Time point specified: after trial treatment. The treatment is: LDRT plus nivolumab, ipilimumab, low-dose cyclophosphamide and aspirin (RACIN trial). Treatment combined nivolumab, ipilimumab, aspirin, low-dose cyclophosphamide and low-dose radiotherapy in a dose-escalation trial. Eligible patients had advanced solid tumors lacking tumor-infiltrating lymphocytes. Gene-specific TRAV and TRBV primers were used for first-strand cDNA, covering alpha and beta chains. The authors ran around 20 PCR cycles to amplify TCRs with a constant-region primer and V-primer adapter. mRNA, once isolated, was amplified by in vitro transcription. TCRdb reprocessed the reads with MiXCR, giving one entry per CDR3 protein. Among tens of thousands of distinct CDR3 sequences listed, 20% to 25% were seen once.

As to this clonotype: This may be a read error: a much more frequent sequence differs by one nucleotide.

The J gene is TRBJ2-7, the V gene TRBV19, with D uncertain. The sample was PBMCs, taken after low-dose radiotherapy plus immunotherapy. This clonotype was sampled from a female donor with ovarian cancer. The CDR3 bases are TGTGCCAGTAGTCCCAAGGGTGGCACTAACGAGCAGTACTTC. The encoded protein is CASSPKGGTNEQYF. The full variable domain, in which reference TRBV19 and TRBJ2-7 provide the parts outside the CDR3, is DGGITQSPKYLFRKEGQNVTLSCEQNLNHDAMYWYRQDPGQGLRLIYYSQIVNDFQKGDIAEGYSVSREKKESFPLTVTSAQKNPTAFYLCASSPKGGTNEQYFGPGTRLTVT.